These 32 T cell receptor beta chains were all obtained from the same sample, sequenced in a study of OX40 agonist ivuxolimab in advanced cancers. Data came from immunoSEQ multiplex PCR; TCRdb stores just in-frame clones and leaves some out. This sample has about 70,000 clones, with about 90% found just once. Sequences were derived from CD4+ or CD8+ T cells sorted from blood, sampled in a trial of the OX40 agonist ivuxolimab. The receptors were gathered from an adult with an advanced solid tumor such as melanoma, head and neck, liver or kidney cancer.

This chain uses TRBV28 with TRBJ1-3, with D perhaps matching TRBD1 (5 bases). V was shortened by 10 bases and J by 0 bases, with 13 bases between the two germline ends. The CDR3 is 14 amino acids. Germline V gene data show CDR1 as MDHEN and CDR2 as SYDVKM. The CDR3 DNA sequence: TGTGCCACCCGGGGGGGATACTCTGGAAACACCATATATTTT. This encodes CATRGGYSGNTIYF.

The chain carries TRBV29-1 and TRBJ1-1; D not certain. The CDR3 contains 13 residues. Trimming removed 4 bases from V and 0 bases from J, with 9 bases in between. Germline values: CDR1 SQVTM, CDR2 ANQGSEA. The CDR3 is CSVGPSMNTEAFF. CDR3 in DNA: TGCAGCGTTGGCCCATCTATGAACACTGAAGCTTTCTTT.

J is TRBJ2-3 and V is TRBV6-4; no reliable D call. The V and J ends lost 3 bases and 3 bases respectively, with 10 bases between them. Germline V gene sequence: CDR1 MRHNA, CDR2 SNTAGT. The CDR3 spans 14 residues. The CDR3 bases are TGTGCCAGCAGTGATCGTGGGTTGACAGATACGCAGTATTTT. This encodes CASSDRGLTDTQYF.

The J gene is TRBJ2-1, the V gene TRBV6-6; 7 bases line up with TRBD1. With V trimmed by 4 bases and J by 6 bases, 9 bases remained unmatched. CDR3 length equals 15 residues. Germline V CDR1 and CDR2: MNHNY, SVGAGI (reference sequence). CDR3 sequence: CASSWETGWINEQFF. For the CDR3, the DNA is TGTGCCAGCAGTTGGGAGACAGGGTGGATCAATGAGCAGTTCTTC.

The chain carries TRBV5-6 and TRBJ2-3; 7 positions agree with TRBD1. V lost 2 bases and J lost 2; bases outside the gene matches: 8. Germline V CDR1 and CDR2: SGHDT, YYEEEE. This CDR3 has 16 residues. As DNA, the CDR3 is TGTGCCAGCAGCTTACCCGGGACAGAACACACAGATACGCAGTATTTT. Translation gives CASSLPGTEHTDTQYF. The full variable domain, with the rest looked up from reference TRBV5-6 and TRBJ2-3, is DAGVTQSPTHLIKTRGQQVTLRCSPKSGHDTVSWYQQALGQGPQFIFQYYEEEERQRGNFPDRFSGHQFPNYSSELNVNALLLGDSALYLCASSLPGTEHTDTQYFGPGTRLTVL.

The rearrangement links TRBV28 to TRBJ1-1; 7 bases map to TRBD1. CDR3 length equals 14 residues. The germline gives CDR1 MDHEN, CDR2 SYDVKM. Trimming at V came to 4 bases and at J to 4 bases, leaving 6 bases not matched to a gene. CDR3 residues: CASSSSDRVTEAFF. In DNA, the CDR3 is TGTGCCAGCAGTTCCTCCGACAGGGTCACTGAAGCTTTCTTT.

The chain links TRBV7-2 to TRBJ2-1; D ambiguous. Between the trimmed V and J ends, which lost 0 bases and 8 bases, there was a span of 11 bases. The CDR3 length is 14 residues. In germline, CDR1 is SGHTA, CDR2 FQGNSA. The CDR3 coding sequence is TGTGCCAGCAGCTTAGCTTTAAGAGTCGATGAGCAGTTCTTC. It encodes CASSLALRVDEQFF.

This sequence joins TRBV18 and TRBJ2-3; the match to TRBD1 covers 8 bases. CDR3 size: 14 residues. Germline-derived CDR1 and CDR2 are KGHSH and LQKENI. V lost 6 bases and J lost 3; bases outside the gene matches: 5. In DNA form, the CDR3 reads TGTGCCAGCTCGCCGACAGGGGTTACAGATACGCAGTATTTT. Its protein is CASSPTGVTDTQYF.

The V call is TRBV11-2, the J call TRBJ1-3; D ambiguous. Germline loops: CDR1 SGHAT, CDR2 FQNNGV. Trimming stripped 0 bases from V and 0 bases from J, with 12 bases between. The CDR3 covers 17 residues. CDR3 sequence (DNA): TGTGCCAGCAGCTTAGATCTTAGGGAGTCCTCTGGAAACACCATATATTTT. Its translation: CASSLDLRESSGNTIYF.

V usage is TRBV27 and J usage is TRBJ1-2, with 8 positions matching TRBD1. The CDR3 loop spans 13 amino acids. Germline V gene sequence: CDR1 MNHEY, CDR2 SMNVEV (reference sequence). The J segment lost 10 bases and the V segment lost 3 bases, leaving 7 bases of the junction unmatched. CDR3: CASSFWDRTSYTF. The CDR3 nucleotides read TGTGCCAGCAGTTTTTGGGACAGGACCTCCTACACCTTC.

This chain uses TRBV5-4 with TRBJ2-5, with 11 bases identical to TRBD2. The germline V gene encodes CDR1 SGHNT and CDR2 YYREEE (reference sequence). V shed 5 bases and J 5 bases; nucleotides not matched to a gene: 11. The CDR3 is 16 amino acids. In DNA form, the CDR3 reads TGTGCCAGCAGTCTATGGACTAGCGGGTCGCGGGAGACCCAGTACTTC. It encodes CASSLWTSGSRETQYF.

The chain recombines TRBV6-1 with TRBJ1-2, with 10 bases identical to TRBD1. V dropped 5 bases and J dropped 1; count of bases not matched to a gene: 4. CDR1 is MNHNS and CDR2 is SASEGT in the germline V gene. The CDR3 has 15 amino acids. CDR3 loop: CASSPRTGGNYGYTF. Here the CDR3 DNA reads TGTGCCAGCAGTCCCCGGACAGGGGGTAACTATGGCTACACCTTC.

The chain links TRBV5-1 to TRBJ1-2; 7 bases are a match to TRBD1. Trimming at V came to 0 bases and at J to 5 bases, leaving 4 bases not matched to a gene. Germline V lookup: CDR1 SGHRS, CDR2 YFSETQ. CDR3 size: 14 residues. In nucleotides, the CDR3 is TGCGCCAGCAGCTTGGATGCAGGGGGGTATGGCTACACCTTC. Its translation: CASSLDAGGYGYTF.

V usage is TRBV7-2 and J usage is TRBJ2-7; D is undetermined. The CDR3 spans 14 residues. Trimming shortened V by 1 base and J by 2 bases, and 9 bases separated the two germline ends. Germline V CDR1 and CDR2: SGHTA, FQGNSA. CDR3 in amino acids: CASSLDDRPYEQYF. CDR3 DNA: TGTGCCAGCAGCTTAGACGATCGGCCCTACGAGCAGTACTTC. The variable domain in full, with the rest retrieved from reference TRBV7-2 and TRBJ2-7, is GAGVSQSPSNKVTEKGKDVELRCDPISGHTALYWYRQSLGQGLEFLIYFQGNSAPDKSGLPSDRFSAERTGGSVSTLTIQRTQQEDSAVYLCASSLDDRPYEQYFGPGTRLTVT.

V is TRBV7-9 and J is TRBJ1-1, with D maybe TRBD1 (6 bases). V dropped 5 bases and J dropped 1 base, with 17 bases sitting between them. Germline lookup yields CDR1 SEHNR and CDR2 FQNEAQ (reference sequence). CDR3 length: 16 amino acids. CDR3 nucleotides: TGTGCCAGCAGCCCGTACACAGGGTCGGCGAACACTGAAGCTTTCTTT. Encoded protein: CASSPYTGSANTEAFF.

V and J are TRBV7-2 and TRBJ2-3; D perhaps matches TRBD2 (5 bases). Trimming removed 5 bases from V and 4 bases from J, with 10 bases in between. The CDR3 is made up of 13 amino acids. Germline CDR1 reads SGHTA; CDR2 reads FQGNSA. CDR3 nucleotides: TGTGCCAGCAGCGGGAGAGTAGCAGATACGCAGTATTTT. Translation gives CASSGRVADTQYF. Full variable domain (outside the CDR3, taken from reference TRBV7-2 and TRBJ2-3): GAGVSQSPSNKVTEKGKDVELRCDPISGHTALYWYRQSLGQGLEFLIYFQGNSAPDKSGLPSDRFSAERTGGSVSTLTIQRTQQEDSAVYLCASSGRVADTQYFGPGTRLTVL.

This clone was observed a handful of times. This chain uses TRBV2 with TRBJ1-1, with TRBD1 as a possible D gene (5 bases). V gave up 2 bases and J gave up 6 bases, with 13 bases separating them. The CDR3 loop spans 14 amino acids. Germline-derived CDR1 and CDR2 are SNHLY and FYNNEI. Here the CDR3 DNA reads TGTGCCAGCAGTGAATCGAGAGCCAGGGCTGAAGCTTTCTTT. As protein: CASSESRARAEAFF.

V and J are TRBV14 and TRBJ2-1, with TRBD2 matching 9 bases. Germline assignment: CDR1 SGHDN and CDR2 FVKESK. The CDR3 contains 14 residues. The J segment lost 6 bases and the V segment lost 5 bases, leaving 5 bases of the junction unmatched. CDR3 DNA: TGTGCCAGCAGCTGGACTAGCGCAAGCAATGAGCAGTTCTTC. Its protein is CASSWTSASNEQFF.

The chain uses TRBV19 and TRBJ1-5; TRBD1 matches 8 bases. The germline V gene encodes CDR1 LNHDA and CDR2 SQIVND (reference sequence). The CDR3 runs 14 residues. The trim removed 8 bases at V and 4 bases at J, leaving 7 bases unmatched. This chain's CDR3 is CASGGQGGNQPQHF. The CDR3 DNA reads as TGTGCCAGTGGAGGACAGGGAGGGAATCAGCCCCAGCATTTT.

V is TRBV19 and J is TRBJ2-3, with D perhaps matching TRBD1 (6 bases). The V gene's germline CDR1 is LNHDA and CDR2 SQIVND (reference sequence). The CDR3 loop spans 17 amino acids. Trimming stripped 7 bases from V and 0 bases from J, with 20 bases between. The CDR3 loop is CASNTRTETVSTDTQYF. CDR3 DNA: TGTGCCAGTAACACACGGACAGAGACTGTTAGCACAGATACGCAGTATTTT.

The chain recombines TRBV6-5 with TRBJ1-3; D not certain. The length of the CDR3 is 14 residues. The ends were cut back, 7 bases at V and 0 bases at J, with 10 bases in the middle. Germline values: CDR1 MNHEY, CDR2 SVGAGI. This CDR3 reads CASTTPSSGNTIYF. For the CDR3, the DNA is TGTGCCAGCACCACCCCGTCCTCTGGAAACACCATATATTTT.

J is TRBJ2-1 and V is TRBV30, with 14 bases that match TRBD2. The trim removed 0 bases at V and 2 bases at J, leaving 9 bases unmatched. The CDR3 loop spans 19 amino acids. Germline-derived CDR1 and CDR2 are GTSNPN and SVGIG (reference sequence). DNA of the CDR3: TGTGCCTGGAGTGTAAAGACTAGCGGGAGGGCCCTCACCTACAATGAGCAGTTCTTC. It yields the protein CAWSVKTSGRALTYNEQFF. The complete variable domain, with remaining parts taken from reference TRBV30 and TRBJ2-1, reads SQTIHQWPATLVQPVGSPLSLECTVEGTSNPNLYWYRQAAGRGLQLLFYSVGIGQISSEVPQNLSASRPQDRQFILSSKKLLLSDSGFYLCAWSVKTSGRALTYNEQFFGPGTRLTVL.

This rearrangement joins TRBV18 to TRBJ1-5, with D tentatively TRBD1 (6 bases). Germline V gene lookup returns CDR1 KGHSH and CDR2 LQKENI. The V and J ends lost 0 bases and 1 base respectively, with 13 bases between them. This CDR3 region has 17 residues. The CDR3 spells CASSPPGGGGSNQPQHF. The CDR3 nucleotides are TGTGCCAGCTCACCACCGGGAGGGGGAGGGAGCAATCAGCCCCAGCATTTT.

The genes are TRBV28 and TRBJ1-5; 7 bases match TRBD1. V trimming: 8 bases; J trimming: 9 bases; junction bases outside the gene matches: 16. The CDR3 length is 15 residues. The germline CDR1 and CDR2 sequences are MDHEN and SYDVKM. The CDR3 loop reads CASGVWDSRDLPQHF. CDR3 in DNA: TGTGCCAGCGGCGTGTGGGACAGCAGAGACTTGCCCCAGCATTTT. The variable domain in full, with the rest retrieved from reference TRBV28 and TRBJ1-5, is DVKVTQSSRYLVKRTGEKVFLECVQDMDHENMFWYRQDPGLGLRLIYFSYDVKMKEKGDIPEGYSVSREKKERFSLILESASTNQTSMYLCASGVWDSRDLPQHFGDGTRLSIL.

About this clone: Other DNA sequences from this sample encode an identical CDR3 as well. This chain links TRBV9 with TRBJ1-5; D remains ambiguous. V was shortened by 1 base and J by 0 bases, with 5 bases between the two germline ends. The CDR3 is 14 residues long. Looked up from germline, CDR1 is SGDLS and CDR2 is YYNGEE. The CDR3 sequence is CASSVSYSNQPQHF. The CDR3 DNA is TGTGCCAGCAGCGTAAGCTATAGCAATCAGCCCCAGCATTTT.

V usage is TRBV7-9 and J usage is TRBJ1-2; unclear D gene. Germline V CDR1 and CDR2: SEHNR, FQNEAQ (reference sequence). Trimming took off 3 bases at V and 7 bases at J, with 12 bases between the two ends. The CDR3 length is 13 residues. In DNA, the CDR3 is TGTGCCAGCAGCTTTATAGGGTTATTTGGCTACACCTTC. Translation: CASSFIGLFGYTF.

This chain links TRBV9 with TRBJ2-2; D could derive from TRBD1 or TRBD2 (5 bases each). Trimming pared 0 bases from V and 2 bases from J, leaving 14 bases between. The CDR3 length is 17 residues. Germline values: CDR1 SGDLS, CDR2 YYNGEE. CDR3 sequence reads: CASSVATGGSNTGELFF. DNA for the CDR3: TGTGCCAGCAGCGTAGCTACTGGGGGTTCCAACACCGGGGAGCTGTTTTTT.

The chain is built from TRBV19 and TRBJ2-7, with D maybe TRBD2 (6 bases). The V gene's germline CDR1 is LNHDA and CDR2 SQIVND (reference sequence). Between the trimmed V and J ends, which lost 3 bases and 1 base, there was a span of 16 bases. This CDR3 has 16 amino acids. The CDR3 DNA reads TGTGCCAGTAGTATGGTCCCGGGGACTGGTTCCTACGAGCAGTACTTC. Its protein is CASSMVPGTGSYEQYF.

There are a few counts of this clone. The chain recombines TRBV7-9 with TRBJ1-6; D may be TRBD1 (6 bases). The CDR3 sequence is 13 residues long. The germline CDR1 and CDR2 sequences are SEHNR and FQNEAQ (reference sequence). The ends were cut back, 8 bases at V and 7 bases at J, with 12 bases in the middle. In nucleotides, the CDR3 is TGTGCCAGCGACGGACAGCTAAATTCACCCCTCCACTTT. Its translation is CASDGQLNSPLHF.

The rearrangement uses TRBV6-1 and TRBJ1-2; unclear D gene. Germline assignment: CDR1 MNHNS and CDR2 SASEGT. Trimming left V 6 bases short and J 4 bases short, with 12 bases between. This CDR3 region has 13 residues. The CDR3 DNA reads TGTGCCAGCAGCCTGACCTCTACCTATGGCTACACCTTC. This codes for CASSLTSTYGYTF.

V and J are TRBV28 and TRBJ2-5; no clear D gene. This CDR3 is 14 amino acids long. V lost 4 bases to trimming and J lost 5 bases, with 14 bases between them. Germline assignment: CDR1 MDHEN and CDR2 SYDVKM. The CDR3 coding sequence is TGTGCCAGCAGTTCCGGAAGTAGGCGGGAGACCCAGTACTTC. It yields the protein CASSSGSRRETQYF.

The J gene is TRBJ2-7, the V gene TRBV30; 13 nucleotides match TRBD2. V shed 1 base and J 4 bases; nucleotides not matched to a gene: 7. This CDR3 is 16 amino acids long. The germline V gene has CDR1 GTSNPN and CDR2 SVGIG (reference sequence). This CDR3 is CAWSAPLAGGPYEQYF. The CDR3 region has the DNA TGTGCCTGGAGTGCTCCACTAGCGGGAGGGCCTTACGAGCAGTACTTC.